These 5 T cell receptor beta chains were all obtained from the same sample, sequenced in a study of CD8 T cells in Susac syndrome. cDNA came from roughly 0.5 to 1 ug RNA primed by random hexamers. MiXCR was run by TCRdb on the immunoSEQ multiplex PCR reads, yielding one entry per CDR3 protein. This table holds approximately 150,000 distinct CDR3 sequences, 94% found once. Sequenced: CD4+ T cells from PBMCs. The source of these receptors is a human donor in good health.

The chain carries TRBV19 and TRBJ1-5, with 8 bases lining up with TRBD1. After removal of 8 bases from V and 3 bases from J, the junction contained 6 bases not matched to a gene. Germline V gives CDR1 LNHDA, CDR2 SQIVND (reference sequence). The CDR3 is made up of 14 amino acids. CDR3 region: CASRAGGFNQPQHF. DNA for the CDR3: TGTGCCAGTCGGGCAGGGGGCTTCAATCAGCCCCAGCATTTT. Full variable domain (remainder filled in from reference TRBV19 and TRBJ1-5): DGGITQSPKYLFRKEGQNVTLSCEQNLNHDAMYWYRQDPGQGLRLIYYSQIVNDFQKGDIAEGYSVSREKKESFPLTVTSAQKNPTAFYLCASRAGGFNQPQHFGDGTRLSIL.

This sequence joins TRBV6-2 or TRBV6-3 and TRBJ1-1; D is unresolved. The germline V gene encodes CDR1 MNHEY and CDR2 SVGEGT. V gave up 6 bases and J gave up 0 bases, with 8 bases separating them. The CDR3 has 13 amino acids. The CDR3 DNA sequence: TGTGCCAGCAGAAGGACCTTGAACACTGAAGCTTTCTTT. This translates into CASRRTLNTEAFF.

V gene TRBV3-1 combines with J gene TRBJ2-2; TRBD1 aligns across 9 bases. The CDR3 runs to 16 residues. Trimming took 2 bases from V and 0 from J; bases not matched to a gene: 1. CDR1 LGHDT and CDR2 YNNKEL come from the germline V gene (reference sequence). The CDR3 nucleotides read TGTGCCAGCAGCCAAACAGGGGGCGCGAACACCGGGGAGCTGTTTTTT. Its protein product is CASSQTGGANTGELFF.

V is TRBV29-1 and J is TRBJ2-1, with D perhaps assigned TRBD1 or TRBD2 (5 bases each). This CDR3 has 17 residues. The germline V gene has CDR1 SQVTM and CDR2 ANQGSEA. The V gene lost 7 bases and the J gene lost 4 bases, with 26 bases spanning the gap. DNA for the CDR3: TGCAGCGGACTTGGGGCAGAAAGGGAGCGGACATACAATGAGCAGTTCTTC. This encodes CSGLGAERERTYNEQFF.

The rearrangement uses TRBV29-1 and TRBJ2-5, with D perhaps TRBD1 (6 bases). CDR1 is SQVTM, CDR2 ANQGSEA, per germline. V was clipped by 4 bases and J by 5 bases, with 14 bases between them. This CDR3 is built from 13 residues. CDR3 region: CSVGAGAWETQYF. DNA for the CDR3: TGCAGCGTTGGGGCAGGGGCTTGGGAGACCCAGTACTTC.